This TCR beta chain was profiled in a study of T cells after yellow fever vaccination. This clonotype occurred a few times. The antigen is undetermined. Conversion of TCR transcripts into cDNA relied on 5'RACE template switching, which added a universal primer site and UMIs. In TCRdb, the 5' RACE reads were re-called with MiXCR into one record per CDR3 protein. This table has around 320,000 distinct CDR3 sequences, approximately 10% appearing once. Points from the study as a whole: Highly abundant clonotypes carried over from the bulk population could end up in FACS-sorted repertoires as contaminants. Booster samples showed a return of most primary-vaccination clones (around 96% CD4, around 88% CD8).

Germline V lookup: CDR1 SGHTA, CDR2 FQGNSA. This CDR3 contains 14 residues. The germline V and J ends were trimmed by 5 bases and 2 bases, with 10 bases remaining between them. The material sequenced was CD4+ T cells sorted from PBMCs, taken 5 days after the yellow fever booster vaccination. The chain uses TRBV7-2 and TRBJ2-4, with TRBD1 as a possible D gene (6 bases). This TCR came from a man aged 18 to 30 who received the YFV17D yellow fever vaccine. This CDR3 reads CASSPRGSKNIQYF. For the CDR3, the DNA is TGTGCCAGCAGCCCCAGGGGATCCAAAAACATTCAGTACTTC.